This T cell receptor (beta chain) stems from a study of CD8+ T cells in alopecia areata. Researchers took lesional scalp punch biopsies and peripheral blood from people who were alopecia areata patients. V was shortened by 1 base and J by 5 bases, with 4 bases between the two germline ends. CDR3 length equals 11 residues. Germline V lookup: CDR1 SGHRS, CDR2 YFSETQ. In each case, RNA was isolated and then reverse transcribed into cDNA as the sequencing template. Measured with immunoSEQ multiplex PCR; TCRdb has only the in-frame clones, and not every one. The sample lists fewer than 90,000 clones, roughly half occurring once.

The sequencing sample was made of NKG2D-high CD8+ T cells sorted from blood. This chain connects TRBV5-1 to TRBJ2-7; D remains unclear. This TCR was recovered from a human donor with alopecia areata. The CDR3 nucleotides are TGCGCCAGCAGCTTGATGAACGAGCAGTACTTC. Protein product: CASSLMNEQYF. The full variable domain, completed using reference TRBV5-1 and TRBJ2-7, is KAGVTQTPRYLIKTRGQQVTLSCSPISGHRSVSWYQQTPGQGLQFLFEYFSETQRNKGNFPGRFSGRQFSNSRSEMNVSTLELGDSALYLCASSLMNEQYFGPGTRLTVT.